One sample yielded the 4 T cell receptor beta chains listed below, sequenced in a study of a mutant IDH1 vaccine in newly diagnosed glioma. The protocol was immunoSEQ multiplex PCR, while the TCRdb copy is restricted to in-frame clones and leaves out a portion. The sample consists of more than 25,000 clones, under 80% of them appearing once. Indicated time point: week 35, safety follow-up. Each vaccine dose was 300 ug of mutant IDH1 20-mer peptide, with topical imiquimod. No cognate antigen is known for these TCRs. The sample in question was PBMCs, obtained from a glioma patient whose treatment included an IDH1 peptide vaccine. The receptors come from a middle-aged man with glioma.

J is TRBJ1-3 and V is TRBV5-1; the D gene is possibly TRBD1 (5 bases). Germline CDR1 reads SGHRS; CDR2 reads YFSETQ. This CDR3 comprises 14 residues. V lost 0 bases and J lost 4, with 8 bases in between. This CDR3 is CASSLVGLGNTIYF. The CDR3 DNA follows: TGCGCCAGCAGCTTGGTGGGGCTCGGAAACACCATATATTTT.

V usage is TRBV19 and J usage is TRBJ1-1; 7 bases are a match to TRBD1. V gave up 6 bases and J gave up 0 bases; unmatched junction bases: 7. Germline CDR1 reads LNHDA; CDR2 reads SQIVND (reference sequence). CDR3 size: 15 residues. The CDR3 is CASSKTGLMNTEAFF. The CDR3 DNA follows: TGTGCCAGTAGCAAGACAGGGCTAATGAACACTGAAGCTTTCTTT.

V is TRBV7-8 and J is TRBJ2-7; TRBD1 is a possible D gene (6 bases). The CDR3 has 14 amino acids. CDR1 is SGHVS, CDR2 FQNEAQ, per germline. The germline V and J ends were trimmed by 2 bases and 0 bases, with 8 bases remaining between them. CDR3 sequence reads: CASSLQDSSYEQYF. Written as DNA, the CDR3 is TGTGCCAGCAGCTTACAGGACAGCTCCTACGAGCAGTACTTC.

The rearrangement links TRBV5-1 to TRBJ2-5; perhaps TRBD1 as D (5 bases). CDR1 is SGHRS and CDR2 is YFSETQ in the germline V gene. V dropped 2 bases and J dropped 0 bases, with 8 bases sitting between them. The CDR3 runs to 14 residues. This CDR3 is CASSLDSNQETQYF. The CDR3 DNA follows: TGCGCCAGCAGCTTAGACAGCAACCAAGAGACCCAGTACTTC.